The 22 T cell receptor beta chains below come from one sample, sequenced in a study of cytomegalovirus exposure and HLA in healthy donors. Generated by immunoSEQ multiplex PCR, the TCRdb table keeps only in-frame clones and is missing some. The data contain some 210,000 clones, about nine tenths of them seen just once; the ten biggest clones take up 2%. Sample: PBMCs. The receptor set was obtained from a woman aged 18 to 35 in good health and CMV-seropositive.

This rearrangement joins TRBV11-2 to TRBJ2-7; the match to TRBD2 covers 9 bases. J was trimmed by 3 bases and V by 5 bases; bases with no gene match: 5. Per germline, CDR1 SGHAT and CDR2 FQNNGV. This CDR3 contains 14 residues. The CDR3 sequence is CASSAGLACYEQYF. In DNA form, the CDR3 reads TGTGCCAGCAGCGCGGGACTAGCTTGCTACGAGCAGTACTTC. The variable domain in full, with the rest retrieved from reference TRBV11-2 and TRBJ2-7, is EAGVAQSPRYKIIEKRQSVAFWCNPISGHATLYWYQQILGQGPKLLIQFQNNGVVDDSQLPKDRFSAERLKGVDSTLKIQPAKLEDSAVYLCASSAGLACYEQYFGPGTRLTVT.

This clone was observed a single time. The gene calls are TRBV5-1 and TRBJ1-2; 7 bases are shared with TRBD1. The length of the CDR3 is 15 residues. Germline V gene sequence: CDR1 SGHRS, CDR2 YFSETQ. Trimming took 1 base from V and 5 from J; bases not matched to a gene: 8. CDR3 region: CASSLSPDRAYGYTF. The CDR3 DNA reads as TGCGCCAGCAGCTTGTCTCCCGACAGGGCTTATGGCTACACCTTC.

V is TRBV5-4 and J is TRBJ2-7; tentatively, D is TRBD2 (6 bases). The CDR3 is made up of 16 amino acids. V dropped 0 bases and J dropped 0 bases, with 13 bases sitting between them. Germline CDR1 reads SGHNT; CDR2 reads YYREEE (reference sequence). The CDR3 DNA reads TGTGCCAGCAGCTTGGAAGCGGGCTCGTACTCCTACGAGCAGTACTTC. It codes for CASSLEAGSYSYEQYF.

This rearrangement joins TRBV30 to TRBJ1-5, with a possible D match to TRBD1 (6 bases). In germline, CDR1 is GTSNPN, CDR2 SVGIG (reference sequence). With 1 base removed from V and 4 bases from J, the gap between germline ends came to 14 bases. CDR3 length equals 15 residues. This CDR3 is CAWSDRVMGNQPQHF. The CDR3 nucleotides are TGTGCCTGGAGTGACAGGGTGATGGGAAATCAGCCCCAGCATTTT.

The chain has TRBV27 and TRBJ2-5; 8 bases align to TRBD2. CDR1 and CDR2 from the germline V gene are MNHEY and SMNVEV (reference sequence). This CDR3 region has 14 residues. V was clipped by 8 bases and J by 3 bases; unmatched bases: 8. This CDR3 reads CASAPAGGEETQYF. The DNA for the CDR3 is TGTGCCAGCGCACCGGCGGGAGGAGAAGAGACCCAGTACTTC.

The rearrangement links TRBV2 to TRBJ1-4; D remains ambiguous. V was shortened by 2 bases and J by 5 bases, with 9 bases between the two germline ends. This CDR3 has 14 amino acids. Germline CDR1 SNHLY, CDR2 FYNNEI. DNA of the CDR3: TGTGCCAGCAGTGAATTCGCCGCGAATGAAAAACTGTTTTTT. Translation gives CASSEFAANEKLFF.

This sequence joins TRBV28 and TRBJ1-1; no firm D call. V was pared by 8 bases and J by 0 bases, with 10 bases between. Germline V lookup: CDR1 MDHEN, CDR2 SYDVKM. The CDR3 spans 13 residues. The CDR3 sequence is CASLRYVNTEAFF. The CDR3 bases are TGTGCCAGCCTGCGTTATGTGAACACTGAAGCTTTCTTT.

The J gene is TRBJ2-7, the V gene TRBV27, with 13 nucleotides matching TRBD2. Germline CDR1 MNHEY, CDR2 SMNVEV (reference sequence). With V trimmed by 5 bases and J by 3 bases, 4 bases remained unmatched. CDR3 length: 15 residues. The CDR3 nucleotides read TGTGCCAGCAGTCCAAGGACTAGCGGGAGCTACGAGCAGTACTTC. Translating it yields CASSPRTSGSYEQYF.

This clone was detected ten times or more. The chain links TRBV5-1 to TRBJ1-2; 10 nucleotides agree with TRBD1. Trimming took 3 bases from V and 6 from J; bases not matched to a gene: 5. This CDR3 spans 14 amino acids. The germline V gene has CDR1 SGHRS and CDR2 YFSETQ. The CDR3 here is CASSSTGTGDGYTF. The CDR3 bases are TGCGCCAGCAGCTCGACCGGGACAGGGGATGGCTACACCTTC. The full variable domain, rest sourced from reference TRBV5-1 and TRBJ1-2, is KAGVTQTPRYLIKTRGQQVTLSCSPISGHRSVSWYQQTPGQGLQFLFEYFSETQRNKGNFPGRFSGRQFSNSRSEMNVSTLELGDSALYLCASSSTGTGDGYTFGSGTRLTVV.

The chain employs TRBV5-4 and TRBJ2-3, with 11 nucleotides matching TRBD2. J gave up 3 bases and V 4 bases, and 10 bases lay outside the gene matches. Germline CDR1 is SGHNT and CDR2 is YYREEE (reference sequence). The CDR3 length is 17 residues. CDR3 protein: CASSNYTSGSGTDTQYF. DNA of the CDR3: TGTGCCAGCAGCAACTACACTAGCGGGAGCGGAACAGATACGCAGTATTTT.

This clone has a single count. The chain employs TRBV18 and TRBJ2-2; 9 nucleotides agree with TRBD1. After removal of 3 bases from V and 4 bases from J, the junction contained 6 bases not matched to a gene. The CDR3 totals 16 residues. The germline CDR1 and CDR2 sequences are KGHSH and LQKENI. CDR3 protein: CASSPGTGSTTGELFF. CDR3 coding DNA: TGTGCCAGCTCACCCGGGACAGGGTCGACCACCGGGGAGCTGTTTTTT.

As to this clone: It may be a read error: a sequence one base away is much more abundant. The chain has TRBV6-1 and TRBJ2-7; 13 bases align to TRBD2. The V segment lost 4 bases and the J segment 1 base; nucleotides outside the gene matches: 1. Germline V lookup: CDR1 MNHNS, CDR2 SASEGT. The CDR3 has 15 amino acids. This CDR3 reads CASSGGLAGSYEQYF. CDR3 coding DNA: TGTGCCAGCAGTGGGGGACTAGCGGGGTCCTACGAGCAGTACTTC.

The CDR3 nucleotides are TGTGCCAGCAGCTTGGGGGCTAGCGGGAGTTACGAGCAGTACTTC. This sequence encodes CASSLGASGSYEQYF. The chain has TRBV5-5 and TRBJ2-7; 10 bases match TRBD2. The CDR3 extends over 15 amino acids. V dropped 0 bases and J dropped 4; count of bases not matched to a gene: 4. Germline CDR1 SGHKS, CDR2 YYEKEE (reference sequence).

V and J are TRBV13 and TRBJ1-1; 11 bases are shared with TRBD1. Germline loops: CDR1 PRHDT, CDR2 FYEKMQ (reference sequence). V lost 5 bases, J lost 3 bases, and 5 bases stayed unmatched. This CDR3 is built from 15 residues. CDR3 nucleotide sequence: TGTGCCAGCAGCAAAGTGGGACAGGGGGACACTGAAGCTTTCTTT. Protein: CASSKVGQGDTEAFF. Variable domain in full (rest from reference TRBV13 and TRBJ1-1): AAGVIQSPRHLIKEKRETATLKCYPIPRHDTVYWYQQGPGQDPQFLISFYEKMQSDKGSIPDRFSAQQFSDYHSELNMSSLELGDSALYFCASSKVGQGDTEAFFGQGTRLTVV.

The CDR3 nucleotides read TGTGCCAGCAGCGATCGGGGGACGAACACTGAAGCTTTCTTT. This translates into CASSDRGTNTEAFF. V usage is TRBV9 and J usage is TRBJ1-1; weak D call: TRBD1 (5 bases). The CDR3 totals 14 residues. Germline-derived CDR1 and CDR2 are SGDLS and YYNGEE. Trimming took off 3 bases at V and 1 base at J, with 10 bases between the two ends.

The rearrangement links TRBV5-1 to TRBJ1-1, with TRBD1 as a possible D gene (6 bases). Germline CDR1 is SGHRS and CDR2 is YFSETQ. The CDR3 has 14 amino acids. The ends were cut back, 3 bases at V and 2 bases at J, with 11 bases in the middle. This CDR3 reads CASSYRGSNTEAFF. CDR3 sequence (DNA): TGCGCCAGCAGCTATAGGGGGTCCAACACTGAAGCTTTCTTT.

This clone turned up a few times. Written as DNA, the CDR3 is TGTGCCAGCAGTTACTCCCGGGACAGTGCCGTAGAGCCCCAGCATTTT. Amino acids: CASSYSRDSAVEPQHF. The V call is TRBV6-5, the J call TRBJ1-5; 7 positions match TRBD1. Germline CDR1 reads MNHEY; CDR2 reads SVGAGI. The ends lost 0 bases at V and 8 bases at J; junction bases unmatched: 10. The CDR3 consists of 16 residues.

The J gene is TRBJ2-1, the V gene TRBV5-1, with 11 bases matching TRBD2. The CDR3 extends over 16 amino acids. The junction had 6 bases not matched to a gene; V was cut back by 0 bases and J by 7 bases. Looked up from germline, CDR1 is SGHRS and CDR2 is YFSETQ. Here the CDR3 DNA reads TGCGCCAGCAGCTTGGCCGCTAGCGGGAGGTTAAATGAGCAGTTCTTC. Amino acids: CASSLAASGRLNEQFF. Looking up the rest from reference TRBV5-1 and TRBJ2-1 gives the full variable domain: KAGVTQTPRYLIKTRGQQVTLSCSPISGHRSVSWYQQTPGQGLQFLFEYFSETQRNKGNFPGRFSGRQFSNSRSEMNVSTLELGDSALYLCASSLAASGRLNEQFFGPGTRLTVL.

The CDR3 sequence is CASSSDRADYGYTF. The CDR3 DNA follows: TGTGCCAGCAGCTCGGACAGGGCCGACTATGGCTACACCTTC. The chain uses TRBV5-6 and TRBJ1-2; 8 nucleotides align to TRBD1. The CDR3 runs 14 residues. Looked up from germline, CDR1 is SGHDT and CDR2 is YYEEEE. Trimming at V came to 3 bases and at J to 3 bases, leaving 4 bases not matched to a gene.

CDR3 sequence: CASSVQYQGEQYF. The CDR3 DNA is TGTGCCAGCAGTGTTCAGTATCAGGGCGAGCAGTACTTC. The chain joins TRBV2 to TRBJ2-7, with a possible D match to TRBD1 (5 bases). V lost 4 bases and J 6 bases, leaving 13 bases between the germline ends. The germline V gene encodes CDR1 SNHLY and CDR2 FYNNEI. CDR3 size: 13 residues.

The chain couples TRBV5-1 to TRBJ2-7, with 7 bases matching TRBD1. The CDR3 extends over 15 amino acids. CDR1 is SGHRS, CDR2 YFSETQ, per germline. V trimming: 6 bases; J trimming: 2 bases; junction bases outside the gene matches: 11. The CDR3 DNA is TGCGCCAGCACCTTTTCGACAGGGATTCCCTACGAGCAGTACTTC. Its translation: CASTFSTGIPYEQYF.

This chain links TRBV29-1 with TRBJ1-2, with D perhaps matching TRBD1 (6 bases). V dropped 8 bases and J dropped 1 base, with 14 bases sitting between them. Germline V CDR1 and CDR2: SQVTM, ANQGSEA. The CDR3 extends over 13 amino acids. DNA for the CDR3: TGCAGCTACAGGACAGTGGATAACTATGGCTACACCTTC. Amino acids: CSYRTVDNYGYTF.